This is a list of T cell receptor beta chains from one sample in a study of blood T cell repertoires in COVID-19. Here immunoSEQ multiplex PCR was the method, and the copy in TCRdb shows in-frame clones only, minus some. The table lists 65,000 to 85,000 clones, approximately 92% of them singletons. Sample: peripheral blood. The receptors here all came from a man in his forties or fifties with acute or convalescent COVID-19. Both conserved end residues are part of each CDR3. A D gene is named only where the DNA matches it firmly. Size tells how often a clone was seen (once, few, many) or the class of an expanded clone, and some rows leave it out.

V gene,D gene,clone size,J gene,CDR3 protein,CDR3 DNA
TRBV6-5,.,.,TRBJ2-3,CASSYSKGVDTQYF,TGTGCCAGCAGTTACTCGAAAGGAGTAGATACGCAGTATTTT
TRBV5-4,TRBD1,.,TRBJ2-1,CASRRQGTLSSYNEQFF,TGTGCCAGCAGACGACAGGGGACCTTGAGCTCCTACAATGAGCAGTTCTTC
TRBV7-8,TRBD1,.,TRBJ1-1,CASSLQGAENTEAFF,TGTGCCAGCAGCTTACAGGGGGCGGAGAACACTGAAGCTTTCTTT
TRBV27,TRBD2,.,TRBJ2-1,CASSLAGGPENEQFF,TGTGCCAGCAGTCTAGCGGGAGGGCCGGAAAATGAGCAGTTCTTC
TRBV28,TRBD2,.,TRBJ2-3,CASKRGSVFDTQYF,TGTGCCAGCAAGCGGGGTTCTGTGTTCGATACGCAGTATTTT
TRBV19,.,.,TRBJ1-1,CASRQQGMNTEAFF,TGTGCCAGTAGACAGCAGGGGATGAACACTGAAGCTTTCTTT
TRBV12-3/TRBV12-4,TRBD1,.,TRBJ1-5,CASRRGQGQPQHF,TGTGCCAGCAGGAGGGGGCAGGGCCAGCCCCAGCATTTT
TRBV7-2,.,.,TRBJ2-1,CASSLGVGVSYNEQFF,TGTGCCAGCAGCTTAGGCGTGGGAGTATCCTACAATGAGCAGTTCTTC
TRBV10-3,.,.,TRBJ1-1,CAISEGPQGAGAFF,TGTGCCATCAGTGAGGGACCACAAGGGGCAGGAGCTTTCTTT
TRBV5-1,TRBD2,.,TRBJ2-7,CASSLGLAGEYEQYF,TGCGCCAGCAGCTTGGGACTAGCGGGAGAGTACGAGCAGTACTTC
TRBV28,.,.,TRBJ1-5,CASSTSTSRNQPQHF,.
TRBV6-5,.,.,TRBJ1-1,CASSPDRMNTEAFF,TGTGCCAGCAGCCCCGACAGAATGAACACTGAAGCTTTCTTT
TRBV27,TRBD1,.,TRBJ1-4,CASSLQGQAYEKLFF,TGTGCCAGCAGTTTGCAGGGACAGGCGTATGAAAAACTGTTTTTT
TRBV4-3,.,.,TRBJ2-1,CASSQETGSISSYNEQFF,TGCGCCAGCAGCCAAGAAACAGGGTCGATATCCTCCTACAATGAGCAGTTCTTC
TRBV6-2/TRBV6-3,.,.,TRBJ2-7,CASSYGGTTYEQYF,TGTGCCAGCAGTTACGGCGGGACGACCTACGAGCAGTACTTC
TRBV15,.,.,TRBJ1-6,CATSRDRVNSPLHF,TGTGCCACCAGCAGAGACAGGGTTAATTCACCCCTCCACTTT
TRBV5-4,TRBD2,.,TRBJ2-1,CASSHWGLAGKEQHEQFF,TGTGCCAGCAGCCACTGGGGACTAGCGGGAAAGGAGCAACATGAGCAGTTCTTC
TRBV15,.,.,TRBJ1-5,CATSRDTNNQPQHF,TGTGCCACCAGCAGGGACACGAACAATCAGCCCCAGCATTTT
TRBV20-1,.,.,TRBJ1-6,CSASGKLDNSPLHF,TGCAGTGCTAGTGGAAAGCTAGATAATTCACCCCTCCACTTT
TRBV7-9,.,.,TRBJ2-7,CASSPFSGSEQYF,TGTGCCAGCAGTCCCTTCTCGGGGAGCGAGCAGTACTTC
TRBV19,.,once,TRBJ1-1,CASSTREAFF,TGTGCCAGTAGTACCCGGGAAGCTTTCTTT
TRBV2,TRBD1,.,TRBJ1-2,CASSERGQNYGYTF,TGTGCCAGCAGCGAAAGGGGACAGAACTATGGCTACACCTTC
TRBV6-2/TRBV6-3,TRBD1,.,TRBJ1-2,CASSYQGQIYGYTF,TGTGCCAGCAGTTACCAGGGACAGATCTATGGCTACACCTTC
TRBV7-2,TRBD1,.,TRBJ1-1,CTSRLQGRNTEAFF,TGTACCAGCAGACTACAGGGGCGGAACACTGAAGCTTTCTTT
TRBV18,.,.,TRBJ2-1,CASSPPPGQTYNEQFF,TGTGCCAGCTCACCACCCCCGGGACAAACCTACAATGAGCAGTTCTTC
TRBV5-1,.,.,TRBJ1-6,CASSLGPDGGDSPLHF,TGCGCCAGCAGCTTGGGGCCCGACGGGGGTGATTCACCCCTCCACTTT
TRBV2,.,.,TRBJ1-3,CASTGLGSGNTIYF,TGTGCCAGCACTGGGCTTGGGAGTGGAAACACCATATATTTT
TRBV28,.,.,TRBJ1-5,CASSSYNNQPQHF,TGTGCCAGCAGTTCCTATAATAATCAGCCCCAGCATTTT
TRBV5-1,TRBD2,.,TRBJ2-1,CASSLSLTSGPSNEQFF,TGCGCCAGCAGCCTTTCCTTAACTAGCGGGCCCTCGAATGAGCAGTTCTTC
TRBV30,TRBD2,.,TRBJ2-5,CAWSPSSSGRGTQYF,TGTGCCTGGAGTCCATCCTCTAGCGGGAGGGGGACCCAGTACTTC
TRBV29-1,.,.,TRBJ2-2,CSLTIANTGELFF,TGCAGCTTAACAATCGCGAACACCGGGGAGCTGTTTTTT
TRBV4-3,.,once,TRBJ2-1,CASSQVRGNEQFF,TGCGCCAGCAGCCAAGTTCGCGGGAATGAGCAGTTCTTC
TRBV14,.,once,TRBJ1-1,CASSQWEPFRGVSTEAFF,TGTGCCAGCAGCCAATGGGAACCGTTCAGGGGAGTTAGCACTGAAGCTTTCTTT
TRBV4-3,.,.,TRBJ1-4,CASTKQGATNEKLFF,TGCGCCAGCACCAAACAGGGTGCAACTAATGAAAAACTGTTTTTT
TRBV10-1,TRBD2,.,TRBJ2-1,CASSESISGRIEQFF,TGCGCCAGCAGTGAGTCGATTAGCGGGAGGATTGAGCAGTTCTTC
TRBV6-1,TRBD2,few,TRBJ2-3,CASSEEGGKGSDTQYF,TGTGCCAGCAGTGAAGAGGGAGGGAAGGGTTCAGATACGCAGTATTTT
TRBV5-1,.,.,TRBJ2-1,CASSFPGRGSYNEQFF,TGCGCCAGCAGCTTTCCCGGGAGAGGGTCCTACAATGAGCAGTTCTTC
TRBV5-1,.,once,TRBJ2-2,CASSMVPLETGELFF,TGCGCCAGCAGCATGGTACCACTGGAGACCGGGGAGCTGTTTTTT
TRBV11-3,TRBD1,once,TRBJ1-4,CASSLAGTAYNEKLFF,TGTGCCAGCAGCTTAGCCGGGACAGCTTATAATGAAAAACTGTTTTTT
TRBV2,TRBD1,.,TRBJ1-1,CASSIDRVLNTEAFF,TGTGCCAGCAGTATAGACAGGGTCTTGAACACTGAAGCTTTCTTT
TRBV6-4,TRBD2,.,TRBJ2-2,CASSRLAGDGAGELFF,TGTGCCAGCAGTCGACTAGCGGGAGATGGTGCCGGGGAGCTGTTTTTT
TRBV9,.,once,TRBJ2-1,CASSPGGGLAAEQFF,TGTGCCAGCAGCCCGGGTGGGGGGCTAGCGGCTGAGCAGTTCTTC
TRBV28,TRBD2,.,TRBJ2-1,CASKLAVFYNEQFF,TGTGCCAGCAAACTAGCGGTCTTTTACAATGAGCAGTTCTTC
TRBV19,TRBD1,.,TRBJ2-1,CASSTRDRGLIEQFF,TGTGCCAGTAGTACCCGGGACAGGGGGCTTATTGAGCAGTTCTTC
TRBV4-2,.,.,TRBJ2-7,CASSQGNSRYEQYF,TGTGCCAGCAGCCAAGGGAACAGTCGATACGAGCAGTACTTC
TRBV5-4,.,.,TRBJ2-5,CASSRGETQYF,TGTGCCAGCAGCCGCGGAGAGACCCAGTACTTC
TRBV6-5,.,.,TRBJ1-2,CASSGTGYYGYTF,TGTGCCAGCAGCGGCACAGGGTACTATGGCTACACCTTC
TRBV4-2,.,once,TRBJ2-2,CASSQVSGLANTGELFF,TGTGCCAGCAGCCAAGTTTCAGGTCTGGCGAACACCGGGGAGCTGTTTTTT
TRBV28,.,.,TRBJ1-4,CASSFWRRSEKLFF,TGTGCCAGCAGTTTTTGGAGGAGGTCTGAAAAACTGTTTTTT
TRBV9,TRBD2,.,TRBJ2-2,CASSVGRGSLTGELFF,TGTGCCAGCAGCGTAGGACGCGGGAGTCTGACCGGGGAGCTGTTTTTT
TRBV3-1/TRBV3-2,.,.,TRBJ2-1,CASSLPGDISRNEQFF,TGTGCCAGCAGCCTCCCCGGGGACATTAGTAGGAATGAGCAGTTCTTC
TRBV30,.,.,TRBJ1-2,CAWNPRGDYGYTF,TGTGCCTGGAACCCCAGGGGCGACTATGGCTACACCTTC
TRBV5-6,TRBD1,.,TRBJ2-7,CASSSGTASYEQYF,TGTGCCAGCAGCTCCGGGACAGCCTCCTACGAGCAGTACTTC